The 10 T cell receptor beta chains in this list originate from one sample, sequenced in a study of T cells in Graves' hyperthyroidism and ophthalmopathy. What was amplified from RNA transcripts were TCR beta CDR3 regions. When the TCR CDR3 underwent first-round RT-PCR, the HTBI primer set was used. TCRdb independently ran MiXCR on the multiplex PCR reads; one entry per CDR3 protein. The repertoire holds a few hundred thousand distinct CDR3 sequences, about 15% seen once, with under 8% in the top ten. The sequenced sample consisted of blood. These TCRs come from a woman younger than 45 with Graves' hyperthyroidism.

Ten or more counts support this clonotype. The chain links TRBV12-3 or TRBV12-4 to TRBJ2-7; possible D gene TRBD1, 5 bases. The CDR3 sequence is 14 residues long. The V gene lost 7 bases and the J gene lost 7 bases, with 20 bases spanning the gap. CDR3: CASTSAQGSWEQYF. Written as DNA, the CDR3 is TGTGCCAGCACCTCGGCGCAGGGTTCGTGGGAGCAGTACTTC.

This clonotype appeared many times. For the CDR3, the DNA is TGTGCCAGCAGCCGGGCGGAGGATACGCAGTATTTT. The encoded protein is CASSRAEDTQYF. This rearrangement joins TRBV11-1 to TRBJ2-3; D gene ambiguous. This CDR3 comprises 12 residues. V dropped 5 bases and J dropped 6 bases, with 9 bases sitting between them. The V gene's germline CDR1 is SGHAT and CDR2 FQDESV (reference sequence).

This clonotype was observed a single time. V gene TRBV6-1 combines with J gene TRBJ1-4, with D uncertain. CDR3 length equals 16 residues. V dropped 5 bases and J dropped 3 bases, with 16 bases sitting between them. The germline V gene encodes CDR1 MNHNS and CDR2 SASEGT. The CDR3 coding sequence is TGTGCCAGCAGTACCATCCGGCGTCGCTCTAATGAAAAACTGTTTTTT. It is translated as CASSTIRRRSNEKLFF.

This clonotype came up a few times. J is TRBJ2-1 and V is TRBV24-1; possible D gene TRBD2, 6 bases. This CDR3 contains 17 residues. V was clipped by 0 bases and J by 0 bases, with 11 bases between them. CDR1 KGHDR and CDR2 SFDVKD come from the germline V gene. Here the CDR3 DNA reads TGTGCCACCAGTGATTTGTCTAGCGCGAACTCCTACAATGAGCAGTTCTTC. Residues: CATSDLSSANSYNEQFF.

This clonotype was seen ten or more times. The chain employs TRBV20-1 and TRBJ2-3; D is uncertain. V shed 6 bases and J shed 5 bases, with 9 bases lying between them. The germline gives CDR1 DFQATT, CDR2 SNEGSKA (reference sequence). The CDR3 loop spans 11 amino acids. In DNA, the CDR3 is TGCAGTGCAGGGCCTGGAGATACGCAGTATTTT. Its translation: CSAGPGDTQYF.

This CDR3 is CASSANFGTGFTDTQYF. The CDR3 DNA sequence: TGTGCCAGCAGCGCAAACTTCGGGACAGGGTTCACAGATACGCAGTATTTT. The chain has TRBV9 and TRBJ2-3, with 9 bases lining up with TRBD1. Germline CDR1 is SGDLS and CDR2 is YYNGEE. V gave up 3 bases and J gave up 2 bases; unmatched junction bases: 10. This CDR3 contains 17 residues.

The CDR3 coding sequence is TGTGCCAGCTCGTTTCAGGGTGTTGACGTATATTTT. Residues: CASSFQGVDVYF. V gene TRBV18 combines with J gene TRBJ1-3, with a tentative D call TRBD1 (5 bases). The V gene's germline CDR1 is KGHSH and CDR2 LQKENI. CDR3 length: 12 amino acids. V shed 6 bases and J shed 14 bases, with 17 bases lying between them. Combining the CDR3 with reference TRBV18 and TRBJ1-3 gives the whole variable domain NAGVMQNPRHLVRRRGQEARLRCSPMKGHSHVYWYRQLPEEGLKFMVYLQKENIIDESGMPKERFSAEFPKEGPSILRIQQVVRGDSAAYFCASSFQGVDVYFGEGSWLTVV.

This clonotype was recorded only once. This chain's CDR3 is CAISEGQGFQPQHF. The CDR3 coding sequence is TGTGCCATCAGTGAGGGACAGGGATTTCAGCCCCAGCATTTT. This chain links TRBV10-3 with TRBJ1-5; 8 nucleotides agree with TRBD1. The length of the CDR3 is 14 residues. Germline CDR1 is ENHRY and CDR2 is SYGVKD. Trimming at V came to 2 bases and at J to 6 bases, leaving 3 bases not matched to a gene.

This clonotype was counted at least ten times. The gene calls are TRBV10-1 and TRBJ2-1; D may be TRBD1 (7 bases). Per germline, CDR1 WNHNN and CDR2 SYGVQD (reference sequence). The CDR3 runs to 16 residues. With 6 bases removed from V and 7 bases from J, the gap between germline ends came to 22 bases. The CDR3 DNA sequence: TGCGCCAGCAGCGGCCGACAGGGATGGGGGGATAATGAGCAGTTCTTC. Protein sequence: CASSGRQGWGDNEQFF.

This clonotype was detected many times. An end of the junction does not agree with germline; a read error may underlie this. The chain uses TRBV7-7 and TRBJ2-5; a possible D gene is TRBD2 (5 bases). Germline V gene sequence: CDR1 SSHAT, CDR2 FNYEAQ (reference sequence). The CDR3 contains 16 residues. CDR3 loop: CASSLSGWGVGETQYF. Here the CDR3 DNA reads TGTGCTAGCAGCCTCTCGGGGTGGGGAGTTGGAGAGACCCAGTACTTC.